A single sample is the source of the 3 T cell receptor beta chains below, sequenced in a study of T-cell memory formation after mild COVID-19. MiXCR, applied by TCRdb to the 5' RACE reads, yields one record per CDR3 protein. Of 300,000 to 350,000 distinct CDR3 sequences listed, 19% were seen once; the top ten hold around 21%. The sequenced material came from PBMCs or a T cell subset sorted from them (not recorded which). The receptor source for this set is a man between 18 and 35 years old who had mild COVID-19 (a few samples of this study predate the infection). Cell type and time point are not known.

V gene TRBV5-1 combines with J gene TRBJ1-2; D is unresolved. Germline loops: CDR1 SGHRS, CDR2 YFSETQ. The germline V and J ends were trimmed by 2 bases and 4 bases, with 6 bases remaining between them. The CDR3 is 12 amino acids. CDR3 residues: CASSFDGYGYTF. The CDR3 DNA follows: TGCGCCAGCAGCTTTGACGGCTATGGCTACACCTTC.

This chain links TRBV4-2 with TRBJ2-2; D call uncertain. CDR1 LGHNA and CDR2 YNFKEQ come from the germline V gene. The CDR3 is made up of 19 amino acids. The germline V and J ends were trimmed by 0 bases and 0 bases, with 17 bases remaining between them. CDR3 in DNA: TGTGCCAGCAGCCAAGAAGGAGTAGAGAGCAGACCGAACACCGGGGAGCTGTTTTTT. This codes for CASSQEGVESRPNTGELFF.

With regard to this clonotype: The junction and the germline gene differ at one end; a read error may be behind it. V and J are TRBV7-7 and TRBJ2-3; TRBD2 agrees at 12 bases. The V gene's germline CDR1 is SSHAT and CDR2 FNYEAQ (reference sequence). The CDR3 totals 15 residues. The CDR3 region is CASSRTSGTMGTQYF. In nucleotides, the CDR3 is TGTGCTAGCAGCCGGACTAGCGGGACAATGGGCACGCAGTATTTT.